The 12 T cell receptor beta chains below come from one sample, sequenced in a study of shared clonotypes between healthy human individuals. CD8 cells classed as naive were CD45RO-negative and positively selected for CCR7, excluding terminally differentiated effector memory CD45RA+ cells. Profiling relied on immunoSEQ multiplex PCR, and the TCRdb table lists in-frame clones only, not all of them. The sample lists roughly 2.1 million clones, about 92% occurring once. The material sequenced was naive CD8+ T cells from PBMCs. These receptors originate from a man between 18 and 29 years old in good health. Some clones in this sample may be carry-over from other donors' samples.

This sequence joins TRBV9 and TRBJ2-3; no clear D. The germline V and J ends were trimmed by 0 bases and 2 bases, with 10 bases remaining between them. Per the germline V gene, CDR1 is SGDLS and CDR2 is YYNGEE. The CDR3 runs to 15 residues. Here the CDR3 DNA reads TGTGCCAGCAGCGTAGGAGGACGGAACACAGATACGCAGTATTTT. Translated: CASSVGGRNTDTQYF. The full variable domain, in which reference TRBV9 and TRBJ2-3 provide the parts outside the CDR3, is DSGVTQTPKHLITATGQRVTLRCSPRSGDLSVYWYQQSLDQGLQFLIQYYNGEERAKGNILERFSAQQFPDLHSELNLSSLELGDSALYFCASSVGGRNTDTQYFGPGTRLTVL.

This chain uses TRBV27 with TRBJ1-5; D unclear. This CDR3 spans 15 amino acids. Trimming left V 6 bases short and J 2 bases short, with 14 bases between. Germline V gene lookup returns CDR1 MNHEY and CDR2 SMNVEV (reference sequence). In DNA form, the CDR3 reads TGTGCCAGCAGGCCGGCCGGGCAGGGCAATCAGCCCCAGCATTTT. Translation gives CASRPAGQGNQPQHF.

The rearrangement uses TRBV19 and TRBJ2-1; TRBD2 aligns across 15 bases. The CDR3 totals 18 residues. CDR1 LNHDA and CDR2 SQIVND come from the germline V gene (reference sequence). J gave up 2 bases and V 5 bases, and 7 bases lay outside the gene matches. CDR3 sequence: CASSLGTSGRHPYNEQFF. Here the CDR3 DNA reads TGTGCCAGTAGTCTCGGGACTAGCGGGAGGCACCCCTACAATGAGCAGTTCTTC. Supplemented by reference TRBV19 and TRBJ2-1, the full variable domain reads DGGITQSPKYLFRKEGQNVTLSCEQNLNHDAMYWYRQDPGQGLRLIYYSQIVNDFQKGDIAEGYSVSREKKESFPLTVTSAQKNPTAFYLCASSLGTSGRHPYNEQFFGPGTRLTVL.

The chain joins TRBV27 to TRBJ2-7; 7 bases are a match to TRBD2. After removal of 0 bases from V and 5 bases from J, the junction contained 4 bases not matched to a gene. The germline V gene has CDR1 MNHEY and CDR2 SMNVEV (reference sequence). The CDR3 extends over 14 amino acids. CDR3 protein: CASSLSLGGNEQYF. CDR3 DNA: TGTGCCAGCAGTTTATCCTTGGGGGGGAACGAGCAGTACTTC.

This clone was recorded only once. The V and J genes are TRBV5-1 and TRBJ2-3; D not certain. V lost 5 bases and J 3 bases, leaving 10 bases between the germline ends. In germline, CDR1 is SGHRS, CDR2 YFSETQ. The CDR3 totals 13 residues. As DNA, the CDR3 is TGCGCCAGCAGTCGGTTAAAGACAGATACGCAGTATTTT. It specifies CASSRLKTDTQYF. Full variable domain (rest looked up from reference TRBV5-1 and TRBJ2-3): KAGVTQTPRYLIKTRGQQVTLSCSPISGHRSVSWYQQTPGQGLQFLFEYFSETQRNKGNFPGRFSGRQFSNSRSEMNVSTLELGDSALYLCASSRLKTDTQYFGPGTRLTVL.

V is TRBV19 and J is TRBJ2-1; 8 bases are a match to TRBD2. The CDR3 is 15 amino acids. The germline CDR1 and CDR2 sequences are LNHDA and SQIVND (reference sequence). Germline trimming cut 5 bases from V and 7 bases from J; bases unmatched to any gene: 10. CDR3 sequence: CASSLVLAGGNEQFF. The CDR3 DNA reads TGTGCCAGTAGTTTGGTTCTAGCGGGCGGGAATGAGCAGTTCTTC. The full variable domain, its missing parts supplied by reference TRBV19 and TRBJ2-1, is DGGITQSPKYLFRKEGQNVTLSCEQNLNHDAMYWYRQDPGQGLRLIYYSQIVNDFQKGDIAEGYSVSREKKESFPLTVTSAQKNPTAFYLCASSLVLAGGNEQFFGPGTRLTVL.

This chain joins TRBV4-3 and TRBJ2-1, with 10 positions matching TRBD2. The ends lost 4 bases at V and 9 bases at J; junction bases unmatched: 12. This CDR3 contains 16 residues. Germline V CDR1 and CDR2: LGHNA, YSLEER. The CDR3: CASSPPGLAGVGEQFF. For the CDR3, the DNA is TGCGCCAGCAGCCCGCCTGGGCTAGCGGGAGTCGGTGAGCAGTTCTTC.

V gene TRBV27 combines with J gene TRBJ1-5; 10 bases line up with TRBD1. Germline V CDR1 and CDR2: MNHEY, SMNVEV (reference sequence). V was clipped by 6 bases and J by 5 bases; unmatched bases: 4. The CDR3 covers 14 residues. CDR3: CASSLDRGDQPQHF. The CDR3 nucleotides read TGTGCCAGCAGCCTGGACAGGGGGGATCAGCCCCAGCATTTT.

This chain connects TRBV5-4 to TRBJ1-1; TRBD1 matches at 9 bases. J was trimmed by 6 bases and V by 1 base; bases with no gene match: 4. This CDR3 is built from 14 residues. Germline V CDR1 and CDR2: SGHNT, YYREEE (reference sequence). The CDR3 sequence: CASSLSDRGPEAFF. The DNA of the CDR3 is TGTGCCAGCAGCTTGTCGGACAGGGGACCTGAAGCTTTCTTT.

The chain links TRBV5-4 to TRBJ2-1; 7 positions match TRBD2. The CDR3 extends over 17 amino acids. Looked up from germline, CDR1 is SGHNT and CDR2 is YYREEE (reference sequence). Unmatched junction bases numbered 10, after V lost 4 bases and J lost 0 bases. CDR3 nucleotides: TGTGCCAGCAGCCCAACTATAGCGGGCCCCTCCTACAATGAGCAGTTCTTC. It encodes CASSPTIAGPSYNEQFF.

V is TRBV7-3 and J is TRBJ2-1; TRBD1 matches 7 bases. V trimming: 5 bases; J trimming: 6 bases; junction bases outside the gene matches: 4. This CDR3 comprises 13 residues. The germline V gene encodes CDR1 SGHTA and CDR2 FQGTGA. The CDR3 protein is CASSSSGGNEQFF. DNA for the CDR3: TGTGCCAGCAGCAGCTCAGGGGGCAATGAGCAGTTCTTC.

Worth noting for this clone: Other DNA sequences from this sample encode an identical CDR3 as well. This sequence joins TRBV27 and TRBJ2-2; no firm D call. Germline V gives CDR1 MNHEY, CDR2 SMNVEV (reference sequence). The V end was cut by 9 bases, the J end by 4 bases, with 12 bases between. CDR3 length: 13 residues. The CDR3 loop is CASSLAGTGELFF. The DNA for the CDR3 is TGTGCCAGTAGCCTGGCTGGCACCGGGGAGCTGTTTTTT.